This TCR beta chain was recorded in a study of blood T cell repertoires in COVID-19. About the study: Specimens from acute and convalescent COVID-19 originated in the United States, Italy and Spain. Sources were T cells, B-cell-depleted T cells, or PBMCs; the material itself was cDNA or gDNA.

As originally analysed: Reference gene primer amplification gave estimated nucleated cell counts. Clones were read by immunoSEQ multiplex PCR, and TCRdb kept only the in-frame ones, dropping some. That table supplies the V and J calls and clone size; D and trimming were determined from the DNA. The table records 300,000 to 450,000 clones, around nine tenths of them present only once. The length of the CDR3 is 14 residues. Germline values: CDR1 SGHTA, CDR2 FQGNSA. J gave up 7 bases and V 5 bases, and 9 bases lay outside the gene matches. Input material: peripheral blood. This TCR derives from a human donor in a cohort sampled during active COVID-19. J is TRBJ1-2 and V is TRBV7-2, with 8 positions matching TRBD1. The CDR3 DNA sequence: TGTGCCAGCAGCCCGCGGACAGGGAGCGGTGGCTACACCTTC. Its protein product is CASSPRTGSGGYTF.